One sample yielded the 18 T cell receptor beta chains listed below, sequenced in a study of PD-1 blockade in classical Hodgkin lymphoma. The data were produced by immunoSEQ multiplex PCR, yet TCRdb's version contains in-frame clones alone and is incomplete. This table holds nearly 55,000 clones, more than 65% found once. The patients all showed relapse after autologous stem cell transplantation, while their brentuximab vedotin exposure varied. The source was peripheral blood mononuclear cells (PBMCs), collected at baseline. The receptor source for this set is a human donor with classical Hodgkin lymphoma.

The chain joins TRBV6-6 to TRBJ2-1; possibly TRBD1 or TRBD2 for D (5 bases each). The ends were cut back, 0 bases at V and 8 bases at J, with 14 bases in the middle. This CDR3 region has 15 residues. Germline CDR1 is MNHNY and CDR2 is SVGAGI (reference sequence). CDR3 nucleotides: TGTGCCAGCAGTTACTCCGGAAGGGTGGGGGATGAGCAGTTCTTC. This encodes CASSYSGRVGDEQFF.

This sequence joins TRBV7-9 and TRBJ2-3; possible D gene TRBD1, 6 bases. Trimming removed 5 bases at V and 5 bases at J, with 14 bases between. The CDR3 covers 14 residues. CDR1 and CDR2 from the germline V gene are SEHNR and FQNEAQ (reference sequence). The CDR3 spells CASSLHRDKDTQYF. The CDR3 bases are TGTGCCAGCAGCCTTCACAGGGATAAAGATACGCAGTATTTT.

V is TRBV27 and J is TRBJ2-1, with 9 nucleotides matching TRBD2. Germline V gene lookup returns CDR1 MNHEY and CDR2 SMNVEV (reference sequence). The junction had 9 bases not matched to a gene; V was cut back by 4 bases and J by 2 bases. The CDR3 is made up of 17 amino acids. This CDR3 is CASSSGVAGATYNEQFF. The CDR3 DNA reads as TGTGCCAGCAGTTCCGGGGTAGCGGGAGCCACCTACAATGAGCAGTTCTTC.

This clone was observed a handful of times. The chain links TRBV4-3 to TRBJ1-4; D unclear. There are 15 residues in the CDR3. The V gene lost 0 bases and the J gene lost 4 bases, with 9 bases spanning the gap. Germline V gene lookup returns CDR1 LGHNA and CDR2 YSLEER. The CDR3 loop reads CASSQEVRRNEKLFF. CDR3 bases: TGCGCCAGCAGCCAAGAGGTCAGACGTAATGAAAAACTGTTTTTT.

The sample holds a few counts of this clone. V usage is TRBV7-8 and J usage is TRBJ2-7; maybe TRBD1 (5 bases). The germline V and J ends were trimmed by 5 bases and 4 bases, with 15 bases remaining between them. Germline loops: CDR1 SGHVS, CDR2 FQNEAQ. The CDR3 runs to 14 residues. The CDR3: CASSPEQDIYEQYF. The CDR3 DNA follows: TGTGCCAGCAGCCCAGAGCAGGACATTTACGAGCAGTACTTC.

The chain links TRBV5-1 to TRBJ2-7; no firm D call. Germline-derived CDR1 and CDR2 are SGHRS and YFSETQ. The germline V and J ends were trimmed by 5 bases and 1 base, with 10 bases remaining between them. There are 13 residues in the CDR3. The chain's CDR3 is CASRRPRSYEQYF. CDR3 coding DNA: TGCGCCAGCAGAAGACCCAGGTCCTACGAGCAGTACTTC.

The CDR3: CAWSPSGQRRTF. The DNA of the CDR3 is TGTGCCTGGAGTCCATCGGGACAGAGGCGAACCTTC. V gene TRBV30 combines with J gene TRBJ1-2; TRBD1 matches at 7 bases. Germline V gene sequence: CDR1 GTSNPN, CDR2 SVGIG (reference sequence). V dropped 2 bases and J dropped 14; count of bases not matched to a gene: 11. The CDR3 runs 12 residues.

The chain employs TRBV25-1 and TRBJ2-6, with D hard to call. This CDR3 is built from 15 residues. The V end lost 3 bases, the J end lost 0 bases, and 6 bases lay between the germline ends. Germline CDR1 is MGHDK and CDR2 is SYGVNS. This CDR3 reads CASSDESSGANVLTF. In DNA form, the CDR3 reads TGTGCCAGCAGTGATGAGAGCTCTGGGGCCAACGTCCTGACTTTC.

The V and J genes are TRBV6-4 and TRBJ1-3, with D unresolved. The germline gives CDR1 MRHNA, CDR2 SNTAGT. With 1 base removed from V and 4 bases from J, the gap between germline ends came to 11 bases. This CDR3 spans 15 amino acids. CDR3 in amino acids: CASSDLERVGNTIYF. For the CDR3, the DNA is TGTGCCAGCAGTGACTTGGAGCGCGTCGGAAACACCATATATTTT.

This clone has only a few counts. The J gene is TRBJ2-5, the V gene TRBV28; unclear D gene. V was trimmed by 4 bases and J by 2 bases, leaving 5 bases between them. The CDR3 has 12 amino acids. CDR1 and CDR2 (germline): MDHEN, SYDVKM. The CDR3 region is CASSSAQETQYF. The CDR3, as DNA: TGTGCCAGCAGTTCAGCTCAAGAGACCCAGTACTTC.

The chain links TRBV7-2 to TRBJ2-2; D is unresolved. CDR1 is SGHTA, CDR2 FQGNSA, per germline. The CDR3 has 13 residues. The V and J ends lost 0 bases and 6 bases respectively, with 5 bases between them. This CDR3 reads CASSLARSGELFF. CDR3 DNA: TGTGCCAGCAGCTTAGCGAGGTCCGGGGAGCTGTTTTTT.

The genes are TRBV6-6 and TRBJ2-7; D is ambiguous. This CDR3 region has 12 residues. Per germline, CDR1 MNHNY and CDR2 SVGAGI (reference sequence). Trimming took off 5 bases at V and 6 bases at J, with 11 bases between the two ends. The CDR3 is CASSRLLGEQYV. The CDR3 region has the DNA TGTGCCAGCAGTAGACTCCTGGGCGAGCAGTACGTC.

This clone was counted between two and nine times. The CDR3 region has the DNA TGTGCCAGCAGCTTCCCCCCTAGGTTAGCGGGGTACAAAAACATTCAGTACTTC. Translated: CASSFPPRLAGYKNIQYF. The chain carries TRBV7-9 and TRBJ2-4; 8 positions match TRBD2. The V gene's germline CDR1 is SEHNR and CDR2 FQNEAQ (reference sequence). V lost 3 bases and J lost 3; bases outside the gene matches: 13. The CDR3 covers 18 residues.

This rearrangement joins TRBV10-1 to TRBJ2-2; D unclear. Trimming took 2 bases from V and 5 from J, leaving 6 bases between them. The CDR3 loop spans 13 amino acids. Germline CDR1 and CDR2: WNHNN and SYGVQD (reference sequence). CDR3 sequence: CASSEVATGELFF. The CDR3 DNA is TGCGCCAGCAGTGAGGTTGCTACCGGGGAGCTGTTTTTT.

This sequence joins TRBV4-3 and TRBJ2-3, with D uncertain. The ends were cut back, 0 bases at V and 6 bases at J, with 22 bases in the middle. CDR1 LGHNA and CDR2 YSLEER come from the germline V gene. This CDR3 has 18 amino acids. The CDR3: CASSQEGGPGLALDTQYF. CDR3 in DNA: TGCGCCAGCAGCCAAGAGGGCGGACCCGGTTTGGCTCTTGATACGCAGTATTTT.

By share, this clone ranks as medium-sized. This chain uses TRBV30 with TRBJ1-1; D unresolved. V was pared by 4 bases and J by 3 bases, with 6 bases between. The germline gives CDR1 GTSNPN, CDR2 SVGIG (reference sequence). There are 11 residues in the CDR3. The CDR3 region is CAWTLHTEAFF. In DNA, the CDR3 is TGTGCCTGGACCCTACACACTGAAGCTTTCTTT.

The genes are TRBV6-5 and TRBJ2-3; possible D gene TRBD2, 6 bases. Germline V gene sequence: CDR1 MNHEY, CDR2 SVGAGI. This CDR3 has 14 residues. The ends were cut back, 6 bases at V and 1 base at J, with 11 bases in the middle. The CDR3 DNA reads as TGTGCCAGCAGGCTAGCGACCCGCACAGATACGCAGTATTTT. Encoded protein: CASRLATRTDTQYF.

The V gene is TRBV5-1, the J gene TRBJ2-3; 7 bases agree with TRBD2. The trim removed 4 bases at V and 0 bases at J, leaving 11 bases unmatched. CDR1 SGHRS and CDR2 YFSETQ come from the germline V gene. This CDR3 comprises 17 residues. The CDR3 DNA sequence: TGCGCCAGCAGCCCGGTCCCGGGACTAATTAGCACAGATACGCAGTATTTT. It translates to CASSPVPGLISTDTQYF.